Shown below are 25 T cell receptor beta chains from a single sample sequenced in a study of blood T cells in healthy people across ages. Sample-barcoded 5' priming and a J-beta primer mix drove a second PCR of roughly 7 to 11 cycles. Each CDR3 protein gets one entry after TCRdb re-called the 5' RACE reads with MiXCR. In the table there are approximately 880,000 distinct CDR3 sequences, around 48% of which are singletons. Sample: blood. The receptor source for this set is a man aged 25-40 years in good health.

The gene calls are TRBV15 and TRBJ1-1, with D unresolved. The CDR3 is 15 residues long. The ends were cut back, 5 bases at V and 5 bases at J, with 18 bases in the middle. Per the germline V gene, CDR1 is LNHNV and CDR2 is YYDKDF (reference sequence). The CDR3 region is CATSGVEARETEAFF. CDR3 nucleotides: TGTGCCACCAGCGGGGTAGAGGCGCGAGAGACTGAAGCTTTCTTT.

The chain employs TRBV3-1 and TRBJ2-1; D is undetermined. Germline CDR1 and CDR2: LGHDT and YNNKEL (reference sequence). The CDR3 extends over 14 amino acids. Trimming cost V 0 bases and J 8 bases, with 11 bases left between them. In nucleotides, the CDR3 is TGTGCCAGCAGCCAAGAGTCCCCGGTAGATGAGCAGTTCTTC. Translated: CASSQESPVDEQFF.

V gene TRBV13 combines with J gene TRBJ2-3; 8 positions agree with TRBD2. Per the germline V gene, CDR1 is PRHDT and CDR2 is FYEKMQ (reference sequence). Trimming at V came to 7 bases and at J to 3 bases, leaving 15 bases not matched to a gene. The CDR3 runs to 17 residues. The CDR3 region has the DNA TGTGCCAGCACCCCACTAGCGGAACCCCGTGGAACAGATACGCAGTATTTT. Amino acids: CASTPLAEPRGTDTQYF.

V and J are TRBV2 and TRBJ1-5; TRBD1 matches at 7 bases. Trimming cost V 9 bases and J 2 bases; bases outside gene matches: 7. This CDR3 contains 14 residues. Germline-derived CDR1 and CDR2 are SNHLY and FYNNEI. This chain's CDR3 is CARGGRGGNQPQHF. The CDR3 nucleotides read TGTGCCAGAGGGGGCAGGGGTGGCAATCAGCCCCAGCATTTT.

V usage is TRBV7-9 and J usage is TRBJ2-3; 10 bases fit TRBD2. The germline CDR1 and CDR2 sequences are SEHNR and FQNEAQ (reference sequence). The ends lost 1 base at V and 2 bases at J; junction bases unmatched: 6. The CDR3 is 17 amino acids. The CDR3 spells CASSLGVGLADTDTQYF. The CDR3 nucleotides read TGTGCCAGCAGCTTAGGGGTAGGACTAGCGGACACAGATACGCAGTATTTT.

The CDR3 reads CASSSDSLANTGELFF. In nucleotides, the CDR3 is TGTGCCAGCAGCAGCGACAGTCTTGCGAACACCGGGGAGCTGTTTTTT. The chain joins TRBV6-2 or TRBV6-3 to TRBJ2-2; a weak D match, TRBD1 (5 bases). V shed 6 bases and J shed 0 bases, with 14 bases lying between them. Germline V gene sequence: CDR1 MNHEY, CDR2 SVGEGT. This CDR3 is built from 16 residues.

The table lists this clonotype with a few counts. The V gene is TRBV7-2, the J gene TRBJ1-2, with D possibly matching TRBD1 (5 bases). Germline V lookup: CDR1 SGHTA, CDR2 FQGNSA. Trimming shortened V by 5 bases and J by 4 bases, and 14 bases separated the two germline ends. The CDR3 covers 14 residues. The CDR3 reads CASSPARALYGYTF. The CDR3 DNA follows: TGTGCCAGCAGCCCAGCCAGGGCGCTCTATGGCTACACCTTC.

The CDR3 DNA follows: TGTGCCAGCAGTTTCATTCCGACAGGGGGCGGGGAGCAGTACTTC. Translating gives CASSFIPTGGGEQYF. V is TRBV28 and J is TRBJ2-7; 10 bases are a match to TRBD1. J was trimmed by 7 bases and V by 3 bases; bases with no gene match: 9. The CDR3 covers 15 residues. CDR1 is MDHEN, CDR2 SYDVKM, per germline.

The rearrangement uses TRBV6-1 and TRBJ2-7; tentative D call: TRBD2 (5 bases). The DNA end lines up better with TRBJ2-5; the J call may be wrong. The CDR3 extends over 13 amino acids. CDR1 is MNHNS, CDR2 SASEGT, per germline. The CDR3 DNA reads as TGTGCCAGCAGGGACTCTCCCCGGGAGACCCAGTACTTC. Translating it yields CASRDSPRETQYF.

In the case of this clonotype: The CDR3 carries no conserved terminal phenylalanine or tryptophan, so it likely arises from a read error. The genes are TRBV10-2 and TRBJ2-4; D gene ambiguous. The DNA end is a closer match to TRBJ2-7, so the J assignment may be wrong. This CDR3 has 13 amino acids. CDR1 and CDR2 (germline): WSHSY, SAAADI. Written as DNA, the CDR3 is TGCGCCAGCAGTGGGTCGGACTCCTACGAGCAGTACATC. Translating gives CASSGSDSYEQYI.

The chain combines TRBV7-9 with TRBJ2-7, with D perhaps matching TRBD2 (6 bases). Trimming pared 8 bases from V and 3 bases from J, leaving 14 bases between. Germline V CDR1 and CDR2: SEHNR, FQNEAQ (reference sequence). This CDR3 region has 13 residues. The CDR3: CASSAPGVYEQYF. The CDR3 coding sequence is TGTGCCAGCTCCGCTCCGGGGGTCTACGAGCAGTACTTC.

The chain carries TRBV28 and TRBJ2-3; D may be TRBD1 (5 bases). Trimming pared 8 bases from V and 0 bases from J, leaving 12 bases between. Germline values: CDR1 MDHEN, CDR2 SYDVKM. The CDR3 covers 14 residues. CDR3 sequence (DNA): TGTGCCAGCGCAGGGCCCTCTAGCACAGATACGCAGTATTTT. This gives the protein CASAGPSSTDTQYF.

This clonotype was observed a handful of times. The chain carries TRBV6-1 and TRBJ2-7; the D is unclear. There are 13 residues in the CDR3. V was clipped by 2 bases and J by 4 bases, with 9 bases between them. From germline, CDR1 is MNHNS and CDR2 SASEGT. This CDR3 reads CASSEYSAYEQYF. CDR3 in DNA: TGTGCCAGCAGTGAATACAGCGCGTACGAGCAGTACTTC.

This clonotype was seen more than once but under ten times. V usage is TRBV3-1 and J usage is TRBJ1-6; D possibly corresponds to TRBD1 (5 bases). The germline V gene encodes CDR1 LGHDT and CDR2 YNNKEL (reference sequence). The CDR3 is 14 residues long. V was cut by 6 bases and J by 6 bases, with 12 bases left in between. The CDR3 coding sequence is TGTGCCAGCAGTCCCGCGGGGGGTAATTCACCCCTCCACTTT. Its protein product is CASSPAGGNSPLHF.

CDR3 residues: CASRNLGEQFF. The CDR3 DNA reads as TGTGCCAGCAGGAATCTAGGGGAGCAGTTCTTC. V usage is TRBV2 and J usage is TRBJ2-1; no clear D gene. This CDR3 comprises 11 residues. Germline V gene sequence: CDR1 SNHLY, CDR2 FYNNEI. Trimming removed 6 bases from V and 10 bases from J, with 10 bases in between.

In this sample, this clonotype turned up a few times. V usage is TRBV4-1 and J usage is TRBJ2-3; possible D gene TRBD2, 6 bases. The germline V gene has CDR1 MGHRA and CDR2 YSYEKL. There are 15 residues in the CDR3. Trimming cost V 0 bases and J 6 bases, with 13 bases left between them. The CDR3 is CASSQEGRIVDTQYF. In nucleotides, the CDR3 is TGCGCCAGCAGCCAAGAGGGGAGGATCGTGGATACGCAGTATTTT.

V gene TRBV3-1 combines with J gene TRBJ2-3; 14 bases are shared with TRBD2. With 3 bases clipped from V and 5 bases from J, the junction kept 10 bases outside the gene matches. This CDR3 comprises 18 residues. In germline, CDR1 is LGHDT, CDR2 YNNKEL (reference sequence). The CDR3 is CASSQRLAGGSPGDTQYF. For the CDR3, the DNA is TGTGCCAGCAGCCAGAGACTAGCGGGGGGGAGCCCCGGAGATACGCAGTATTTT.

The gene calls are TRBV20-1 and TRBJ1-2, with D possibly TRBD1 on 5 matching bases. V was pared by 5 bases and J by 4 bases, with 8 bases between. Germline CDR1 DFQATT, CDR2 SNEGSKA (reference sequence). This CDR3 is 11 amino acids long. The CDR3 sequence: CSALDSYGYTF. CDR3 coding DNA: TGCAGTGCTCTAGACAGCTATGGCTACACCTTC.

This sequence joins TRBV5-1 and TRBJ2-3; 7 bases map to TRBD2. V gave up 0 bases and J gave up 5 bases; unmatched junction bases: 3. The CDR3 sequence is 14 residues long. The germline gives CDR1 SGHRS, CDR2 YFSETQ. The CDR3 is CASSLASGKDTQYF. The CDR3, as DNA: TGCGCCAGCAGCTTGGCCAGCGGGAAAGATACGCAGTATTTT.

V gene TRBV7-9 combines with J gene TRBJ1-1, with 7 bases matching TRBD1. The CDR3 has 15 residues. With 5 bases clipped from V and 0 bases from J, the junction kept 6 bases outside the gene matches. Per germline, CDR1 SEHNR and CDR2 FQNEAQ (reference sequence). CDR3 DNA sequence: TGTGCCAGCAGCCCCCACAGGGGCCTGAACACTGAAGCTTTCTTT. It is translated as CASSPHRGLNTEAFF.

The rearrangement joins TRBV7-3 to TRBJ2-1; 12 bases fit TRBD1. The germline gives CDR1 SGHTA, CDR2 FQGTGA. The J segment lost 7 bases and the V segment lost 2 bases, leaving 6 bases of the junction unmatched. The length of the CDR3 is 16 residues. CDR3 sequence: CASSLSGTGGFNEQFF. In nucleotides, the CDR3 is TGTGCCAGCAGCTTATCCGGGACAGGGGGCTTTAATGAGCAGTTCTTC.

The CDR3 sequence is CASSRVGTNYGYTF. The CDR3 coding sequence is TGTGCCAGCAGTCGCGTAGGTACTAACTATGGCTACACCTTC. The chain joins TRBV27 to TRBJ1-2; D is unclear. CDR3 size: 14 residues. V was pared by 5 bases and J by 0 bases, with 10 bases between. Germline V gene data show CDR1 as MNHEY and CDR2 as SMNVEV (reference sequence).

This chain joins TRBV21-1 and TRBJ2-3; the D call in the table, TRBD2, was not verified against the DNA. TRBV21-1 is recorded as a pseudogene. This CDR3 spans 14 amino acids. CDR3 residues: CASSKGGEGDTQYF. The CDR3 DNA follows: TGTGCCAGCAGCAAAGGAGGGGAGGGAGATACGCAGTATTTT.

V usage is TRBV11-3 and J usage is TRBJ2-5; D gene ambiguous. Germline CDR1 reads SGHNT; CDR2 reads YENEEA. V was pared by 5 bases and J by 1 base, with 11 bases between. The CDR3 runs 14 residues. CDR3 sequence: CASSPPFPQETQYF. The DNA of the CDR3 is TGTGCCAGCAGCCCCCCCTTCCCCCAAGAGACCCAGTACTTC.

The sample holds a few counts of this clonotype. The chain links TRBV6-2 or TRBV6-3 to TRBJ1-2, with TRBD1 matching 9 bases. The CDR3 totals 15 residues. CDR1 is MNHEY and CDR2 is SVGEGT in the germline V gene. V lost 2 bases and J lost 8; bases outside the gene matches: 9. DNA for the CDR3: TGTGCCAGCAGTTACCGCACAGGGGGCGGATGGGGCTACACCTTC. Amino acids: CASSYRTGGGWGYTF.